Described below is a single T cell receptor (beta chain) sequence and its context. There is no known antigen for this receptor. No base quality information exists; no much larger clone differs at one position. Every patient had early-stage hepatocellular carcinoma and went to surgical resection without receiving any prior therapy. The sampled areas showed no macroscopic signs of necrosis or hemorrhage. TCR sequencing (ImmunoSeq) was performed on multiple regions from a couple of patients. Frozen resection tissue samples were collected at least 1 cm apart from each other. Samples labelled N were derived from nontumoral liver tissue adjacent to the tumor. Genomic DNA was extracted from bulk tissue using the DNeasy blood and tissue kit. Including cysteine and phenylalanine, the CDR3 has 12 amino acids. Solely the CDR3 DNA is kept, with 36 bases framed from the first base. A distance of 17 bases separates the germline ends of V and J, which lose 7 bases and 11 bases respectively. For CDR1 and CDR2, the germline V gene lists MNHEY and SVGAGI.

The sample comes from a study of intratumoral heterogeneity in liver cancer. Looking at the study overall: Across the full approximately 13-patient cohort, most patients were male and a median age of 63 years was recorded. To examine intratumor heterogeneity, the study integrated RNA-seq, DNA sequencing, TCR-seq and SNP array data obtained from multiple regions of hepatocellular carcinoma specimens. Of the approximately 68 multiregional samples collected from 14 HCC patients in the overall cohort, 45 to 55 were tumoral regions and around 20 were adjacent nontumoral regions. Beyond this particular receptor, the publication reports: The authors acknowledged a relatively low patient number and under-sampled tumor-infiltrating lymphocyte representation as limitations.

Using the immunoSEQ assay, the TCR beta chain CDR3 regions were sequenced from genomic DNA. Primers annealing to V and J segments amplified rearranged VDJ segments. Per the original workflow: Clonality and richness metrics were computed with the ImmunoSeq Analyzer software. Clones with differential abundance between regions were identified with Fisher's exact test combined with a beta-binomial method for additional stringency. TCRdb retrieved this table from immuneACCESS and kept in-frame rearrangements only. Not all clones are present; in checked studies, unresolved V genes account for under half, and no reason is known for the remainder. That table furnishes V, J and clone size, whereas the DNA furnished D and trimming. A total of tens of thousands of clones appear in this sample, 73% of them only once. Clones ranked in the top ten supply 15% to 20% of the sample.

This clonotype originated in a woman aged 70-85 years with hepatocellular carcinoma. The sequence joins TRBV6-5 to TRBJ1-1; the D gene is perhaps TRBD1, from 5 matching bases. The sequences come from tumor-adjacent normal tissue, collected before any cancer treatment. The nucleotide sequence is given as TGTGCCAGCAAATCGCAGGGAAGCGGGGCTTTCTTT. Its coded protein is CASKSQGSGAFF.